Below are 13 T cell receptor beta chains sequenced from a single sample in a study of cytomegalovirus exposure and HLA in healthy donors. Profiled with immunoSEQ multiplex PCR; TCRdb holds only in-frame clones, not every one. Here the sample spans about 140,000 clones, about 91% being singletons. Sample: PBMCs. All receptors come from a woman in her late teens or twenties in good health and CMV-seropositive.

The chain combines TRBV9 with TRBJ2-3, with 8 positions matching TRBD2. CDR1 and CDR2 (germline): SGDLS, YYNGEE. V was clipped by 5 bases and J by 1 base; unmatched bases: 12. There are 17 residues in the CDR3. The CDR3 bases are TGTGCCAGCAGTCTTATCGAGAGCGGGAGACGCACAGATACGCAGTATTTT. Encoded protein: CASSLIESGRRTDTQYF.

The chain links TRBV30 to TRBJ2-1, with D possibly matching TRBD1 (5 bases). Germline V gene sequence: CDR1 GTSNPN, CDR2 SVGIG (reference sequence). V was pared by 4 bases and J by 6 bases, with 16 bases between. The CDR3 has 14 residues. Written as DNA, the CDR3 is TGTGCCTGGAACGAACGGCAGGGTGGCAATGAGCAGTTCTTC. Translating it yields CAWNERQGGNEQFF.

The chain links TRBV6-4 to TRBJ2-1; 9 bases align to TRBD2. In germline, CDR1 is MRHNA, CDR2 SNTAGT. The V and J ends lost 2 bases and 9 bases, in that order; junction bases with no gene match: 8. CDR3 length: 15 residues. For the CDR3, the DNA is TGTGCCAGCAGTGACGGGGTAGCGGGAGAGGGTGAGCAGTTCTTC. Translation gives CASSDGVAGEGEQFF.

This clone was counted only a few times. The chain carries TRBV6-1 and TRBJ2-7, with D possibly TRBD2 on 5 matching bases. CDR3 length: 14 residues. Germline loops: CDR1 MNHNS, CDR2 SASEGT. V was clipped by 1 base and J by 3 bases, with 10 bases between them. CDR3 sequence: CASSEGGGLYEQYF. The CDR3 DNA reads as TGTGCCAGCAGTGAAGGCGGAGGCCTCTACGAGCAGTACTTC.

The chain recombines TRBV9 with TRBJ1-1, with D maybe TRBD1 (5 bases). The CDR3 is made up of 13 amino acids. Germline CDR1 and CDR2: SGDLS and YYNGEE. V was trimmed by 4 bases and J by 8 bases, leaving 15 bases between them. The CDR3 spells CASSPPGEREAFF. The DNA of the CDR3 is TGTGCCAGCAGCCCCCCGGGGGAAAGGGAAGCTTTCTTT.

This chain links TRBV7-9 with TRBJ2-3; 8 bases match TRBD2. The CDR3 extends over 15 amino acids. Germline CDR1 reads SEHNR; CDR2 reads FQNEAQ (reference sequence). Trimming cost V 1 base and J 5 bases; bases outside gene matches: 5. CDR3 sequence reads: CASSLGTSLLDTQYF. In DNA form, the CDR3 reads TGTGCCAGCAGCTTAGGGACTAGCTTGTTAGATACGCAGTATTTT.

The chain carries TRBV28 and TRBJ2-7; D unclear. This CDR3 has 13 residues. Germline values: CDR1 MDHEN, CDR2 SYDVKM. V shed 5 bases and J shed 2 bases, with 10 bases lying between them. Written as DNA, the CDR3 is TGTGCCAGCAGTCTAACCCCCACCTACGAGCAGTACTTC. This gives the protein CASSLTPTYEQYF.

The chain employs TRBV4-1 and TRBJ2-7, with D possibly being TRBD2 (5 bases). Trimming took 3 bases from V and 6 from J, leaving 18 bases between them. Germline lookup yields CDR1 MGHRA and CDR2 YSYEKL. This CDR3 has 15 residues. The CDR3 sequence: CASSHLRVGLGEQYF. DNA of the CDR3: TGCGCCAGCAGCCACCTGAGGGTTGGTTTAGGCGAGCAGTACTTC.

V is TRBV15 and J is TRBJ2-2; D perhaps matches TRBD2 (6 bases). Germline V CDR1 and CDR2: LNHNV, YYDKDF (reference sequence). V gave up 4 bases and J gave up 10 bases, with 13 bases separating them. The CDR3 is made up of 13 amino acids. Written as DNA, the CDR3 is TGTGCCACCAGCATCTTCGCTAGCGAGGAGCTGTTTTTT. It encodes CATSIFASEELFF.

The chain joins TRBV27 to TRBJ1-1, with unresolved D. The CDR3 loop spans 14 amino acids. Germline V CDR1 and CDR2: MNHEY, SMNVEV (reference sequence). Trimming pared 6 bases from V and 1 base from J, leaving 12 bases between. CDR3 loop: CASSSDIWNTEAFF. The CDR3 DNA is TGTGCCAGCAGCTCAGACATTTGGAACACTGAAGCTTTCTTT.

CDR3 protein: CASSVASGGYNEQFF. The CDR3 region has the DNA TGTGCCAGCAGCGTAGCGAGCGGGGGCTACAATGAGCAGTTCTTC. This chain connects TRBV9 to TRBJ2-1; TRBD2 agrees at 8 bases. CDR3 size: 15 residues. With 0 bases clipped from V and 3 bases from J, the junction kept 2 bases outside the gene matches. Germline V gene lookup returns CDR1 SGDLS and CDR2 YYNGEE.

The rearrangement uses TRBV5-1 and TRBJ2-3; 15 nucleotides agree with TRBD2. The germline V gene encodes CDR1 SGHRS and CDR2 YFSETQ. J was trimmed by 4 bases and V by 3 bases; bases with no gene match: 6. The CDR3 contains 17 residues. CDR3: CASSWTSGRAGADTQYF. For the CDR3, the DNA is TGCGCCAGCAGCTGGACTAGCGGGAGGGCCGGGGCAGATACGCAGTATTTT.

This sequence joins TRBV5-1 and TRBJ2-5; 14 nucleotides match TRBD2. Germline-derived CDR1 and CDR2 are SGHRS and YFSETQ. V dropped 6 bases and J dropped 3; count of bases not matched to a gene: 4. The CDR3 contains 15 residues. DNA of the CDR3: TGCGCCAGCACCAGACTAGCGGGAGGGGAAGAGACCCAGTACTTC. It translates to CASTRLAGGEETQYF. The variable domain in full, with the rest retrieved from reference TRBV5-1 and TRBJ2-5, is KAGVTQTPRYLIKTRGQQVTLSCSPISGHRSVSWYQQTPGQGLQFLFEYFSETQRNKGNFPGRFSGRQFSNSRSEMNVSTLELGDSALYLCASTRLAGGEETQYFGPGTRLLVL.